This is a list of T cell receptor beta chains from one sample in a study of CD8 T cells in ankylosing spondylitis. Using its own MiXCR run on the 5' RACE reads, TCRdb lists one record per CDR3 protein. The data show about 750,000 distinct CDR3 sequences, with around 19% seen just once and roughly a fifth held by the top ten. The sequenced sample consisted of blood, either unsorted or a sorted T cell fraction (not recorded which). The receptors stem from a male donor with ankylosing spondylitis. CDR3s include the opening cysteine and the closing phenylalanine or tryptophan. D genes are given only for firm matches. Rows give clone size only sometimes, using once, few, many, or a class for an expanded clone.

CDR3aa,CDR3nt,abundance,v_gene,d_gene,j_gene
CASSPQDSSYEQYF,TGTGCCAGCAGCCCACAGGACTCCTCCTACGAGCAGTACTTT,-,TRBV7-2,-,TRBJ2-7
CAIRTETGVFGEQYF,TGTGCCATCAGAACCGAGACAGGGGTCTTCGGCGAGCAGTACTTC,-,TRBV10-3,TRBD1,TRBJ2-7
CASSQIETGLTEAFF,TGTGCCAGCAGCCAAATCGAGACAGGGCTCACTGAAGCTTTCTTT,-,TRBV3-1,TRBD1,TRBJ1-1
CASSQDVPSGSRRDF,TGTGCCAGCAGCCAAGATGTCCCTAGCGGGTCCCGTCGGGACTTC,few,TRBV3-1,TRBD2,TRBJ2-1
CASSLPVPPGAGGGNEQFF,TGTGCCAGCAGTTTACCGGTACCTCCCGGGGCAGGGGGTGGCAATGAGCAGTTCTTC,many,TRBV12-3/TRBV12-4,TRBD1,TRBJ2-1
CASSQEHLYEQYF,TGCGCCAGCAGCCAAGAACACCTCTACGAGCAGTACTTC,-,TRBV4-1,-,TRBJ2-7
CASSQDSGRSRSPYEQYF,TGCGCCAGCAGCCAAGATTCAGGAAGGTCCAGGAGCCCGTACGAGCAGTACTTC,-,TRBV4-1,-,TRBJ2-7
CASKPGDRDYSNYGYTF,TGTGCCAGCAAGCCAGGCGACAGGGACTATTCTAACTATGGCTACACCTTC,few,TRBV12-3/TRBV12-4,TRBD1,TRBJ1-2
CATSDYPTSGSTYNEQFF,TGTGCCACCAGTGATTACCCGACTAGCGGGAGTACCTACAATGAGCAGTTCTTC,few,TRBV24-1,TRBD2,TRBJ2-1
CSARELCGDSYEQYF,TGCAGTGCTAGAGAACTATGCGGGGACTCCTACGAGCAGTACTTC,-,TRBV20-1,-,TRBJ2-7
CAIRQGYSYNEQFF,TGTGCCATCAGGCAGGGGTACTCCTACAATGAGCAGTTCTTC,-,TRBV10-3,-,TRBJ2-1
CASSLDTGYEQYF,TGCGCCAGCAGCTTGGATACGGGCTACGAGCAGTACTTC,few,TRBV5-1,-,TRBJ2-7
CASSPSGPEQFF,TGTGCCAGCAGCCCGTCTGGCCCTGAGCAGTTCTTC,few,TRBV9,-,TRBJ2-1
CATSDSRQRMGETQYF,TGTGCCACCAGTGACTCCCGACAGCGGATGGGTGAGACCCAGTACTTC,-,TRBV24-1,-,TRBJ2-5
CSAIQGARTEAFF,TGCAGTGCCATACAGGGGGCGCGTACTGAAGCTTTCTTT,-,TRBV20-1,TRBD1,TRBJ1-1
CASSQDGTGGRSNTEAFF,TGCGCCAGCAGCCAAGATGGGACAGGGGGCCGTTCGAACACTGAAGCTTTCTTT,-,TRBV4-1,TRBD1,TRBJ1-1
CASSQRSDNYNEQFF,TGCGCCAGCAGCCAACGGAGCGATAACTACAATGAGCAGTTCTTC,few,TRBV4-3,-,TRBJ2-1
CSAGQATYEQYF,TGCAGTGCAGGACAAGCTACCTACGAGCAGTACTTC,few,TRBV20-1,-,TRBJ2-7
CASSLSSGLGAMFNQPQHF,TGTGCCAGCAGTTTATCATCAGGGTTGGGGGCTATGTTCAATCAGCCCCAGCATTTT,few,TRBV28,-,TRBJ1-5
CASSWSRLAGFNEQFF,TGTGCCAGCAGTTGGAGTAGACTAGCGGGGTTCAATGAGCAGTTCTTC,many,TRBV27,TRBD2,TRBJ2-1
CASSLGKTSMNTEAFF,TGTGCCAGCAGCTTAGGAAAGACCAGCATGAACACTGAAGCTTTCTTT,few,TRBV7-9,-,TRBJ1-1
CSARTLAGGQETQYF,TGCAGTGCTAGAACCCTAGCGGGAGGGCAAGAGACCCAGTACTTC,-,TRBV20-1,TRBD2,TRBJ2-5
CASSKDRPGGSYNEQFF,TGTGCTAGCAGCAAGGACAGGCCAGGGGGCTCCTACAATGAGCAGTTCTTC,-,TRBV7-7,TRBD1,TRBJ2-1
CSVEGVWVVYNEQFF,TGCAGCGTTGAAGGGGTGTGGGTGGTCTACAATGAGCAGTTCTTC,few,TRBV29-1,-,TRBJ2-1
CASSLALAGLRETQYF,TGTGCCAGCAGCTTGGCCTTAGCGGGGCTTAGGGAGACCCAGTACTTC,-,TRBV5-4,TRBD2,TRBJ2-5
CASSRTGTGVMNEQFF,TGTGCCAGCAGCAGGACCGGGACAGGGGTCATGAATGAGCAGTTCTTC,-,TRBV7-8,TRBD1,TRBJ2-1
CASSSTAPAGNEQFF,TGTGCCAGCAGTTCGACAGCCCCGGCCGGTAATGAGCAGTTCTTC,many,TRBV28,-,TRBJ2-1
CASSFSKAEAFF,TGTGCCAGCAGCTTCTCTAAAGCTGAAGCTTTCTTT,-,TRBV5-6,-,TRBJ1-1
CAIGQGPDTQYF,TGTGCCATCGGGCAGGGCCCAGATACGCAGTATTTT,-,TRBV10-3,-,TRBJ2-3
CASTLIRDQGQETQYF,TGTGCCAGCACCCTTATCCGGGACCAGGGGCAAGAGACCCAGTACTTC,-,TRBV7-9,-,TRBJ2-5
CASVRETYTDTQYF,TGTGCCAGCGTACGGGAGACCTACACAGATACGCAGTATTTT,few,TRBV7-2,-,TRBJ2-3
CASSWDRGRRGKNYGYTF,TGCGCCAGCAGCTGGGACAGGGGGCGCCGGGGGAAGAACTATGGCTACACCTTC,few,TRBV5-1,TRBD1,TRBJ1-2
CASSPDRKSYNEQFF,TGTGCCAGCAGCCCTGACAGGAAATCCTACAATGAGCAGTTCTTC,many,TRBV11-1,-,TRBJ2-1
CSAPRGDSPNTEAFF,TGCAGCGCCCCCAGGGGGGACTCTCCGAACACTGAAGCTTTCTTT,-,TRBV29-1,TRBD1,TRBJ1-1
CASSSFAANTGELFF,TGTGCCAGCAGCTCCTTTGCAGCCAACACCGGGGAGCTGTTTTTT,many,TRBV11-2,-,TRBJ2-2
CASSSYPGTGEGYTF,TGTGCCAGCAGTTCGTATCCCGGGACAGGGGAGGGCTACACCTTC,few,TRBV12-3/TRBV12-4,TRBD1,TRBJ1-2
CASSARDRSMGGELFF,TGTGCCAGCAGCGCCCGGGACAGGTCTATGGGCGGGGAGCTGTTTTTT,-,TRBV9,TRBD1,TRBJ2-2